Shown below are 14 T cell receptor beta chains from a single sample sequenced in a study of T cells expressing NK-cell markers. TCRdb reprocessed the 5' RACE reads, with one entry per CDR3 protein and no DNA. The sample table sets out 350,000 to 450,000 distinct CDR3 sequences. Sequences were obtained from blood T cells: a sorted CD56 or NKG2C T cell subset, CD4+ or CD8+ T cells, or bulk PBMC T cells (not recorded which). The source is a man aged 18 to 70 in good health.

The chain recombines TRBV20-1 with TRBJ2-1; the TCRdb D gene call, TRBD1, has no DNA to confirm it. The CDR3 is 15 residues long. Germline CDR1 DFQATT, CDR2 SNEGSKA (reference sequence). This CDR3 reads CSATGTGLSYNEQFF.

V and J are TRBV7-2 and TRBJ2-7; absent DNA, TCRdb's TRBD2 call cannot be checked. Germline V CDR1 and CDR2: SGHTA, FQGNSA. The CDR3 sequence is 15 residues long. The CDR3 sequence is CASSLTLTSGGEQYF.

V is TRBV12-3 or TRBV12-4 and J is TRBJ2-7; TCRdb's assignment of TRBD1 cannot be checked, as there is no DNA. This CDR3 comprises 15 residues. The CDR3 here is CASSGGPERGYEQYF.

The chain joins TRBV5-4 to TRBJ2-3; checking the TCRdb D call of TRBD1 is not possible without DNA. CDR1 is SGHNT, CDR2 YYREEE, per germline (reference sequence). The CDR3 is 15 amino acids. CDR3 region: CASSTTGGSTDTQYF.

This rearrangement joins TRBV19 to TRBJ2-1; the TRBD1 assignment by TCRdb is unverifiable without DNA. CDR3 size: 15 residues. CDR1 LNHDA and CDR2 SQIVND come from the germline V gene (reference sequence). CDR3 in amino acids: CASSIGGTGYNEQFF.

The chain joins TRBV9 to TRBJ1-2; absent DNA, TCRdb's TRBD1 call cannot be checked. This CDR3 region has 13 residues. Per germline, CDR1 SGDLS and CDR2 YYNGEE. CDR3 loop: CASSADRIGGYTF.

This chain joins TRBV3-1 and TRBJ1-4. This CDR3 has 15 amino acids. Germline CDR1 reads LGHDT; CDR2 reads YNNKEL (reference sequence). CDR3 region: CASSQAGGRHEKLFF.

V is TRBV10-3 and J is TRBJ2-7. The CDR3 loop spans 14 amino acids. Germline CDR1 and CDR2: ENHRY and SYGVKD. This CDR3 reads CAISEGTSYYEQYF.

The chain links TRBV3-1 to TRBJ1-5. CDR1 and CDR2 (germline): LGHDT, YNNKEL (reference sequence). The CDR3 contains 15 residues. CDR3 region: CASSETVDSNQPQHF.

The chain has TRBV9 and TRBJ2-7; TCRdb proposes TRBD1, but this gene call is untestable without DNA. This CDR3 has 16 amino acids. CDR1 SGDLS and CDR2 YYNGEE come from the germline V gene. The CDR3 loop reads CASSLRGQGALGEQYF.

The V gene is TRBV15, the J gene TRBJ1-2; TCRdb's D call of TRBD1 is untestable without DNA. Germline CDR1 LNHNV, CDR2 YYDKDF (reference sequence). The CDR3 totals 14 residues. The CDR3 here is CATSRGGEPYGYTF.

The chain uses TRBV20-1 and TRBJ2-7; the D call of TRBD2 rests on TCRdb alone, since no DNA is present to check it. The CDR3 consists of 13 residues. Germline values: CDR1 DFQATT, CDR2 SNEGSKA (reference sequence). This CDR3 is CSAQGPSSYEQYF.

This rearrangement joins TRBV6-5 to TRBJ2-3; without DNA, the TCRdb call of TRBD1 cannot be checked. Per the germline V gene, CDR1 is MNHEY and CDR2 is SVGAGI. The CDR3 sequence is 16 residues long. CDR3: CASSYSGTGVLTTQYF.

The CDR3 loop is CASSQIKKGRDYGYTF. V is TRBV7-9 and J is TRBJ1-2; TCRdb selects TRBD1, and the lack of DNA leaves this call unchecked. Germline V gene lookup returns CDR1 SEHNR and CDR2 FQNEAQ (reference sequence). There are 16 residues in the CDR3.